The table lists the clone carrying this T cell receptor (beta chain) with a few counts. The authors' processing: It was from reference gene primer amplification that nucleated cell counts were estimated. Produced via immunoSEQ multiplex PCR; TCRdb's table is partial and in-frame only. That table furnishes V, J and clone size, whereas the DNA furnished D and trimming. The profile shows 200,000 to 250,000 clones, around 88% of them singletons. This specimen comes from a study of blood T cell repertoires in COVID-19. At the level of the study: The samples span acute and convalescent COVID-19 from the United States, Italy and Spain. T cells, B-cell-depleted T cells, or PBMCs supplied cDNA or gDNA.

The TCR originated in a young man with active or convalescent COVID-19. The specimen sequenced was peripheral blood.

The CDR3 DNA sequence: TGTGCCAGTAGTCCATCGGGGACAACTAACTATGGCTACACCTTC. As protein: CASSPSGTTNYGYTF. The chain combines TRBV19 with TRBJ1-2; perhaps TRBD1 as D (6 bases). The CDR3 sequence is 15 residues long. Per germline, CDR1 LNHDA and CDR2 SQIVND (reference sequence). Trimming pared 5 bases from V and 0 bases from J, leaving 13 bases between.